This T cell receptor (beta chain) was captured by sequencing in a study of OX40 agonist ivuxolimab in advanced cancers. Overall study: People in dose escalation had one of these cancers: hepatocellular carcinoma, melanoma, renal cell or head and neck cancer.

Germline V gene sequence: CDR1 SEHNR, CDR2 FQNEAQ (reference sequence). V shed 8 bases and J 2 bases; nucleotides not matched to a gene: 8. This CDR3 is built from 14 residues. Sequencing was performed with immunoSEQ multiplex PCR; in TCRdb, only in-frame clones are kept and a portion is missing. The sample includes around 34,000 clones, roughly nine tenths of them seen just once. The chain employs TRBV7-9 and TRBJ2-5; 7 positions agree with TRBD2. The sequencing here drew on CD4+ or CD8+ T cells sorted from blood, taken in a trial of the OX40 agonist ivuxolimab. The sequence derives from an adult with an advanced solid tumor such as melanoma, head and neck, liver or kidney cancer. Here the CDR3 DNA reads TGTGCCAGCTTAGGGAGGGGAGGGCAAGAGACCCAGTACTTC. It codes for CASLGRGGQETQYF.